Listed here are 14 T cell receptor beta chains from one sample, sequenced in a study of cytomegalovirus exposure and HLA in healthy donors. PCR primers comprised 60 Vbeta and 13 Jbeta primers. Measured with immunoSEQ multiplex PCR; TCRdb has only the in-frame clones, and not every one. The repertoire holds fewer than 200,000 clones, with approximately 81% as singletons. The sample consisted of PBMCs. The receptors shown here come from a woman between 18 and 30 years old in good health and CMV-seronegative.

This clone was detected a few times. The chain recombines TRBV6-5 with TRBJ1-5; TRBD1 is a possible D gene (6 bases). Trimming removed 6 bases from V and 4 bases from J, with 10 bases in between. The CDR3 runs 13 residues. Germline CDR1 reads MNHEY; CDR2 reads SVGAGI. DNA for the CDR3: TGTGCCAGCAGCTTAGACAGGAATCAGCCCCAGCATTTT. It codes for CASSLDRNQPQHF.

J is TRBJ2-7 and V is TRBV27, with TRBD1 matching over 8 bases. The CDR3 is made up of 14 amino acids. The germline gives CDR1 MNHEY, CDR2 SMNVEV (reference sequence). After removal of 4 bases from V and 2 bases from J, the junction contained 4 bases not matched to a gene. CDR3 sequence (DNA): TGTGCCAGCAGTTCGACAGGGGTTCCCTACGAGCAGTACTTC. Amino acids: CASSSTGVPYEQYF.

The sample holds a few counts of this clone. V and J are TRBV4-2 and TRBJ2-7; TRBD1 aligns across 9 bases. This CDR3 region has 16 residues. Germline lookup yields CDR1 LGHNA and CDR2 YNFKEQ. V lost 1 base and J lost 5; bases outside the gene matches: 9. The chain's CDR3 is CASSQGPDRGVDEQYF. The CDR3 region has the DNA TGTGCCAGCAGCCAAGGCCCGGACAGGGGTGTGGACGAGCAGTACTTC.

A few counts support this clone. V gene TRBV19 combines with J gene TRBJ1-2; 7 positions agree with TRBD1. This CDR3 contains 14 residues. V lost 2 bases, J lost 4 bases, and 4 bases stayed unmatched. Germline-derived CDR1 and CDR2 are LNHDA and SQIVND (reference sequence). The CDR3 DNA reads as TGTGCCAGTAGTATATCCGGGACAGCCTATGGCTACACCTTC. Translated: CASSISGTAYGYTF.

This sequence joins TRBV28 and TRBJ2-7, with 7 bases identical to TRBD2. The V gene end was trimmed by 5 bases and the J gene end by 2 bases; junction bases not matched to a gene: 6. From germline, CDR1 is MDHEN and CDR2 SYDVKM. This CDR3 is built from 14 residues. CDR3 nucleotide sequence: TGTGCCAGCAGTGCCCCACGGGGGGCCTACGAGCAGTACTTC. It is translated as CASSAPRGAYEQYF.

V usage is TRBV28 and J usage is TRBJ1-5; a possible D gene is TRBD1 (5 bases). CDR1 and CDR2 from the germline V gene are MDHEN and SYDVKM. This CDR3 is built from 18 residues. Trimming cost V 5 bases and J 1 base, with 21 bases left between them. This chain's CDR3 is CASSPSKKTVRSNQPQHF. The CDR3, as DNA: TGTGCCAGCAGTCCCTCAAAGAAGACAGTCCGGAGCAATCAGCCCCAGCATTTT.

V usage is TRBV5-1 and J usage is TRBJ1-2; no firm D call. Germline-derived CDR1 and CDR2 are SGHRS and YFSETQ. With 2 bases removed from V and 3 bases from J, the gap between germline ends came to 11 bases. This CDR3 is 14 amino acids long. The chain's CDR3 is CASSFTLGDYGYTF. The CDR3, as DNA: TGCGCCAGCAGCTTTACCCTGGGCGACTATGGCTACACCTTC.

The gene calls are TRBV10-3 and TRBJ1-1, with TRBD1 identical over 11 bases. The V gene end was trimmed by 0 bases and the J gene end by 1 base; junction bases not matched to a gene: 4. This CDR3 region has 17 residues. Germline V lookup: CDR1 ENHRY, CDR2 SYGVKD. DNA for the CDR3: TGTGCCATCAGTGAGTCAGGACAGGGGGCCTCGAACACTGAAGCTTTCTTT. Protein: CAISESGQGASNTEAFF.

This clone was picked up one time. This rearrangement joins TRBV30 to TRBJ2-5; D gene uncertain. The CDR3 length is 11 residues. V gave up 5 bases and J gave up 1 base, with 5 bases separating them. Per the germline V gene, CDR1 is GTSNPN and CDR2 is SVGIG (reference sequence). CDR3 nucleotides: TGTGCCTGGGAGGCCCAAGAGACCCAGTACTTC. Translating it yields CAWEAQETQYF.

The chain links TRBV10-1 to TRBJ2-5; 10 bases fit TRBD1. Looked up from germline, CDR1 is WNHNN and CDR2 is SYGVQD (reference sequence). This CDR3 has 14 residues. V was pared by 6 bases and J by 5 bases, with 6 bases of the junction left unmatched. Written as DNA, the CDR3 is TGCGCCAGCAGCCTGACAGGGGGCGAGGAGACCCAGTACTTC. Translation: CASSLTGGEETQYF.

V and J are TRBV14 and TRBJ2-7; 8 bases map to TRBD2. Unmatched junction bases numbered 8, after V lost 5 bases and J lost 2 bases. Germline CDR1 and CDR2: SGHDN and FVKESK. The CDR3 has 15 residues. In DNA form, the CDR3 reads TGTGCCAGCAGCGGCCCTAGCGGGCGAACCTACGAGCAGTACTTC. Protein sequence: CASSGPSGRTYEQYF.

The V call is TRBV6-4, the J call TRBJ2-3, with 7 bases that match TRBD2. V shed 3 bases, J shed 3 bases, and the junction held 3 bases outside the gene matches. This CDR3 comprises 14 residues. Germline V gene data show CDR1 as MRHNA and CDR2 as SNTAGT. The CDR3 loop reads CASSETSETDTQYF. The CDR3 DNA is TGTGCCAGCAGTGAAACTAGCGAGACAGATACGCAGTATTTT.

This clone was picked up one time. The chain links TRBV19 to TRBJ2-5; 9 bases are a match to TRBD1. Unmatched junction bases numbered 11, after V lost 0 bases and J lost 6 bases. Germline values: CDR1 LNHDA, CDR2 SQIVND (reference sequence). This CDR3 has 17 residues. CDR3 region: CASSIDVGQGLKKTQYF. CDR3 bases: TGTGCCAGTAGTATAGATGTCGGACAGGGGTTAAAAAAGACCCAGTACTTC. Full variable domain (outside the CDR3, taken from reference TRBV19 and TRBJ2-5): DGGITQSPKYLFRKEGQNVTLSCEQNLNHDAMYWYRQDPGQGLRLIYYSQIVNDFQKGDIAEGYSVSREKKESFPLTVTSAQKNPTAFYLCASSIDVGQGLKKTQYFGPGTRLLVL.

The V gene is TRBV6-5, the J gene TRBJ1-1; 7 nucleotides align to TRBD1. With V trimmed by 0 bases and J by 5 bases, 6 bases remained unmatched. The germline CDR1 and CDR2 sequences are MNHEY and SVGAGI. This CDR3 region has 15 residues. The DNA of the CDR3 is TGTGCCAGCAGTTACTCCCCAGGGGGTCGGACTGAAGCTTTCTTT. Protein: CASSYSPGGRTEAFF.